The 15 T cell receptor beta chains below all came from one sample that was sequenced in a study of a mutant IDH1 vaccine in newly diagnosed glioma. Time point noted: week 35, safety follow-up. Each dose delivered 300 ug of mutant IDH1 20-mer peptide subcutaneously with imiquimod. The repertoire was sequenced with immunoSEQ multiplex PCR; TCRdb's copy has only in-frame clones and lacks some. The table shows 33,000 or so clones, with 60% to 85% occurring only once. These TCRs are of unknown antigen specificity. The material sequenced was PBMCs, taken from a glioma patient whose treatment included an IDH1 peptide vaccine. Source of these receptors: a woman in her 30s with glioma. Some clones in this sample may be carry-over from other donors' samples.

The chain links TRBV28 to TRBJ1-1; D gene ambiguous. With 5 bases removed from V and 0 bases from J, the gap between germline ends came to 10 bases. The CDR3 is 14 amino acids. Germline V lookup: CDR1 MDHEN, CDR2 SYDVKM. DNA for the CDR3: TGTGCCAGCAGTCTCCGGGCCCTGAACACTGAAGCTTTCTTT. Translating it yields CASSLRALNTEAFF. The full variable domain, in which reference TRBV28 and TRBJ1-1 provide the parts outside the CDR3, is DVKVTQSSRYLVKRTGEKVFLECVQDMDHENMFWYRQDPGLGLRLIYFSYDVKMKEKGDIPEGYSVSREKKERFSLILESASTNQTSMYLCASSLRALNTEAFFGQGTRLTVV.

The chain carries TRBV18 and TRBJ1-5; unclear D gene. The CDR3 totals 13 residues. From germline, CDR1 is KGHSH and CDR2 LQKENI. V was clipped by 2 bases and J by 3 bases, with 5 bases between them. This CDR3 reads CASSPTTNQPQHF. DNA of the CDR3: TGTGCCAGCTCACCAACGACCAATCAGCCCCAGCATTTT.

The chain combines TRBV18 with TRBJ1-1, with D hard to call. The CDR3 totals 14 residues. Trimming cost V 8 bases and J 0 bases, with 13 bases left between them. Germline assignment: CDR1 KGHSH and CDR2 LQKENI. CDR3 nucleotide sequence: TGTGCCAGCGTGGGAGGGTTGATGAACACTGAAGCTTTCTTT. This codes for CASVGGLMNTEAFF.

The chain couples TRBV5-6 to TRBJ1-2; possible D gene TRBD1, 6 bases. Trimming shortened V by 0 bases and J by 7 bases, and 16 bases separated the two germline ends. CDR3 size: 15 residues. From germline, CDR1 is SGHDT and CDR2 YYEEEE. The CDR3 loop reads CASSLGLGNRAGYTF. CDR3 sequence (DNA): TGTGCCAGCAGCTTGGGCTTAGGGAACAGGGCTGGCTACACCTTC.

The chain recombines TRBV15 with TRBJ1-4, with a tentative D call TRBD1 (5 bases). Looked up from germline, CDR1 is LNHNV and CDR2 is YYDKDF (reference sequence). V was trimmed by 5 bases and J by 7 bases, leaving 23 bases between them. The CDR3 contains 17 residues. The chain's CDR3 is CATSAGVDGEGREKLFF. DNA of the CDR3: TGTGCCACCAGCGCGGGGGTAGATGGGGAAGGGCGTGAAAAACTGTTTTTT.

The V and J genes are TRBV10-1 and TRBJ2-3; possible D gene TRBD2, 6 bases. From germline, CDR1 is WNHNN and CDR2 SYGVQD (reference sequence). Trimming removed 3 bases from V and 5 bases from J, with 15 bases in between. This CDR3 is 15 amino acids long. The CDR3 nucleotides read TGCGCCAGCAGTGAAAGGCGTTCCGGGAGAGATACGCAGTATTTT. It codes for CASSERRSGRDTQYF.

The rearrangement joins TRBV19 to TRBJ2-5, with TRBD1 matching 7 bases. Per germline, CDR1 LNHDA and CDR2 SQIVND (reference sequence). Trimming cost V 5 bases and J 4 bases; bases outside gene matches: 4. The CDR3 has 13 amino acids. The CDR3 sequence: CASSSYRGETQYF. The CDR3 DNA sequence: TGTGCCAGTAGTTCCTACAGGGGAGAGACCCAGTACTTC.

This clone was detected only once. This chain uses TRBV19 with TRBJ2-6; TRBD1 is a possible D gene (5 bases). With 4 bases removed from V and 2 bases from J, the gap between germline ends came to 15 bases. The germline V gene encodes CDR1 LNHDA and CDR2 SQIVND (reference sequence). The CDR3 sequence is 17 residues long. The CDR3 region has the DNA TGTGCCAGTAGTAGCCACCCCAGGGTGGCTGGGGCCAACGTCCTGACTTTC. This gives the protein CASSSHPRVAGANVLTF. The variable domain in full, with the rest retrieved from reference TRBV19 and TRBJ2-6, is DGGITQSPKYLFRKEGQNVTLSCEQNLNHDAMYWYRQDPGQGLRLIYYSQIVNDFQKGDIAEGYSVSREKKESFPLTVTSAQKNPTAFYLCASSSHPRVAGANVLTFGAGSRLTVL.

This clone was observed a handful of times. V usage is TRBV6-5 and J usage is TRBJ1-5, with a weak D call TRBD1 (6 bases). Germline CDR1 and CDR2: MNHEY and SVGAGI. The CDR3 spans 14 residues. With 0 bases removed from V and 7 bases from J, the gap between germline ends came to 10 bases. This CDR3 reads CASSYSNREQPQHF. The CDR3 region has the DNA TGTGCCAGCAGTTACTCGAACAGGGAGCAGCCCCAGCATTTT.

CDR3 sequence: CASSRDPRDEQYF. The CDR3 region has the DNA TGTGCCAGCAGCAGGGACCCCAGGGACGAGCAGTACTTC. The rearrangement uses TRBV5-6 and TRBJ2-7, with D possibly called TRBD1 or TRBD2 (5 bases each). The CDR3 runs to 13 residues. Between the trimmed V and J ends, which lost 4 bases and 5 bases, there was a span of 13 bases. CDR1 and CDR2 (germline): SGHDT, YYEEEE.

The rearrangement joins TRBV27 to TRBJ2-7; D is uncertain. Deletions cut 6 bases from V and 2 bases from J, with 5 bases between. The CDR3 is made up of 11 amino acids. In germline, CDR1 is MNHEY, CDR2 SMNVEV (reference sequence). The CDR3 DNA sequence: TGTGCCAGCAGGTCTACCTACGAGCAGTACTTC. Its translation: CASRSTYEQYF.

The rearrangement links TRBV10-3 to TRBJ1-2; TRBD1 matches 8 bases. Germline-derived CDR1 and CDR2 are ENHRY and SYGVKD. Losses at the gene ends were 0 bases for V and 4 bases for J; bases not matched to a gene: 1. This CDR3 is built from 14 residues. DNA of the CDR3: TGTGCCATCAGTGAGTCGGGACAGGTCTATGGCTACACCTTC. Its translation: CAISESGQVYGYTF.

This clone was seen a single time. The chain links TRBV11-3 to TRBJ2-1; TRBD2 matches at 13 bases. The CDR3 contains 16 residues. V trimming: 2 bases; J trimming: 5 bases; junction bases outside the gene matches: 3. In germline, CDR1 is SGHNT, CDR2 YENEEA. CDR3 in amino acids: CASSLRTSGGNNEQFF. The CDR3 bases are TGTGCCAGCAGCTTACGGACTAGCGGGGGAAACAATGAGCAGTTCTTC.

The chain couples TRBV6-1 to TRBJ2-1; 8 nucleotides match TRBD2. J gave up 6 bases and V 6 bases, and 7 bases lay outside the gene matches. The CDR3 covers 14 residues. In germline, CDR1 is MNHNS, CDR2 SASEGT. The CDR3, as DNA: TGTGCCAGCAGGAGTACCGGGAGGGGCAATGAGCAGTTCTTC. Its protein product is CASRSTGRGNEQFF.

This clone has more than one count but fewer than ten. This chain joins TRBV30 and TRBJ2-5; no definite D call. This CDR3 is 13 amino acids long. The V gene's germline CDR1 is GTSNPN and CDR2 SVGIG (reference sequence). The germline V and J ends were trimmed by 2 bases and 5 bases, with 12 bases remaining between them. CDR3 loop: CAWSRASRETQYF. CDR3 coding DNA: TGTGCCTGGAGTCGAGCCTCCCGGGAGACCCAGTACTTC.